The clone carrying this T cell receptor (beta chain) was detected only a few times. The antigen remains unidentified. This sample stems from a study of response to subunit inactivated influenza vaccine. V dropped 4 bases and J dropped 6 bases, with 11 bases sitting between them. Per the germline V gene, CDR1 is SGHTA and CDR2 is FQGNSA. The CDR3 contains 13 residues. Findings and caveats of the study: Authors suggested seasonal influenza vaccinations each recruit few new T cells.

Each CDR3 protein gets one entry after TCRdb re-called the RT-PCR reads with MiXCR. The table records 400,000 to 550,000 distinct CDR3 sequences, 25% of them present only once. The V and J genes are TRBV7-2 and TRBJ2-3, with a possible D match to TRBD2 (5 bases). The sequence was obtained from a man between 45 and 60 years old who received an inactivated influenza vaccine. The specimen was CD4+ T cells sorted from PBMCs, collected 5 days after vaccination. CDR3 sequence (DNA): TGTGCCAGCAGCTCCGGGATTCGGGATACGCAGTATTTT. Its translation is CASSSGIRDTQYF.